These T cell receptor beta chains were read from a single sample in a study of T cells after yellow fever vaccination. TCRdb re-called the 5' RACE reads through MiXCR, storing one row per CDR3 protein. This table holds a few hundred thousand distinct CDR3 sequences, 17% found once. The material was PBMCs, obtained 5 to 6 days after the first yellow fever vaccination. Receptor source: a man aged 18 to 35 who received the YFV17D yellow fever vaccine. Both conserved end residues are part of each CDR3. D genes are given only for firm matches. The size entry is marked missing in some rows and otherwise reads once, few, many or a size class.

CASSLVQGWVSGYTF	TGTGCCAGCAGTTTAGTACAGGGTTGGGTCTCTGGCTACACCTTC	-	TRBV12-3/TRBV12-4	-	TRBJ1-2
CATSAGAGMERANVLTF	TGTGCCACCAGTGCAGGGGCTGGGATGGAAAGGGCCAACGTCCTGACTTTC	-	TRBV24-1	-	TRBJ2-6
CASSLQVSGGFNEQFF	TGTGCCAGCAGCCTACAGGTCAGCGGGGGCTTCAATGAGCAGTTCTTC	-	TRBV7-2	TRBD2	TRBJ2-1
CASSQDFTEGFQPQHF	TGCGCCAGCAGCCAAGATTTTACGGAGGGGTTTCAGCCCCAGCATTTT	few	TRBV4-1	-	TRBJ1-5
CAIGTGPQIGGYTF	TGTGCCATCGGAACCGGGCCGCAAATCGGTGGCTACACCTTC	few	TRBV10-3	-	TRBJ1-2
CASSLDGYTEAFF	TGCGCCAGCAGCTTGGACGGATACACTGAAGCTTTCTTT	many	TRBV5-1	-	TRBJ1-1
CASSDRVYAGNTIYF	TGTGCCAGCAGTGACAGGGTTTACGCTGGAAACACCATATATTTT	-	TRBV12-3/TRBV12-4	TRBD1	TRBJ1-3
CASSLDTHYNEQFF	TGTGCCAGCAGCTTGGATACGCACTACAATGAGCAGTTCTTC	-	TRBV5-4	-	TRBJ2-1
CASSPQQEATEAFF	TGTGCCAGCTCACCACAGCAGGAGGCCACTGAAGCTTTCTTT	once	TRBV18	-	TRBJ1-1
CASSSLGGQSGYTF	TGTGCCAGCAGCTCCTTAGGGGGCCAAAGCGGCTACACCTTC	-	TRBV7-3	TRBD1	TRBJ1-2
CASSESAGGETQYF	TGTGCCAGCAGCGAAAGCGCCGGGGGAGAGACCCAGTACTTC	-	TRBV6-1	-	TRBJ2-5
CASKPNSGPGGELFF	TGTGCCAGCAAACCTAACTCAGGGCCAGGGGGGGAGCTGTTTTTT	-	TRBV6-1	-	TRBJ2-2
CASSPRGGELSYEQYF	TGTGCCAGCAGCCCCAGAGGGGGGGAGCTTTCCTACGAGCAGTACTTC	-	TRBV3-1	-	TRBJ2-7
CASKGDGNTEAFF	TGTGCCAGTAAGGGGGACGGGAACACTGAAGCTTTCTTT	-	TRBV19	-	TRBJ1-1
CASKHGAGRIYEQYF	TGTGCCAGCAAACACGGGGCAGGGAGAATCTACGAGCAGTACTTC	-	TRBV6-5	-	TRBJ2-7
CASSIAGAPRVEQYF	TGTGCCAGTAGTATAGCGGGGGCCCCGAGGGTCGAGCAGTACTTC	few	TRBV19	-	TRBJ2-7
CSARGGPLSYEQYF	TGCAGTGCTAGAGGGGGGCCCCTATCCTACGAGCAGTACTTC	few	TRBV20-1	-	TRBJ2-7
CASTPRSISWVNSGANVLTF	TGTGCCAGCACTCCTCGCTCAATAAGTTGGGTGAACTCTGGGGCCAACGTCCTGACTTTC	-	TRBV12-3/TRBV12-4	-	TRBJ2-6
CASRSGAPDTQYF	TGTGCCAGCAGATCGGGGGCCCCAGATACGCAGTATTTT	-	TRBV7-9	-	TRBJ2-3
CASSLAAGGPSGELFF	TGTGCCAGCAGCTTAGCGGCGGGGGGGCCGAGCGGGGAGCTGTTTTTT	few	TRBV11-2	TRBD2	TRBJ2-2
CASSQEFGRYGYTF	TGCGCCAGCAGCCAAGAATTCGGACGGTATGGCTACACCTTC	-	TRBV4-3	-	TRBJ1-2
CAWLRYNEQFF	TGTGCCTGGCTGCGCTACAATGAGCAGTTCTTC	few	TRBV30	-	TRBJ2-1
CASSPPGTLSNTEAFF	TGTGCCAGCAGTCCCCCCGGGACACTATCTAACACTGAAGCTTTCTTT	-	TRBV28	-	TRBJ1-1
CASSHYLSGAGANVLTF	TGCGCCAGCAGCCATTACCTATCAGGTGCAGGGGCCAACGTCCTGACTTTC	-	TRBV4-1	-	TRBJ2-6
CASSFRPPSTDTQYF	TGTGCCAGCAGTTTCCGCCCCCCAAGCACAGATACGCAGTATTTT	few	TRBV12-3/TRBV12-4	-	TRBJ2-3
CSAFLAGGKNTGELFF	TGCAGTGCCTTCCTAGCGGGGGGGAAGAACACCGGGGAGCTGTTTTTT	-	TRBV20-1	TRBD2	TRBJ2-2
CSASPDTFPYEQYF	TGCAGTGCTAGCCCGGACACCTTCCCCTACGAGCAGTACTTC	few	TRBV20-1	-	TRBJ2-7
CASSPSRQGIDDEQFF	TGTGCCAGCAGCCCCTCGAGACAGGGTATCGACGATGAGCAGTTCTTC	-	TRBV11-2	TRBD1	TRBJ2-1